The 4 T cell receptor beta chains below come from one sample, sequenced in a study of T cells in Graves' hyperthyroidism and ophthalmopathy. RNA transcripts yielded amplified TCR beta CDR3 regions. The TCR CDR3 first-round RT-PCR relied on the HTBI primer set. TCRdb reanalysed the multiplex PCR reads using MiXCR and keeps one entry per CDR3 protein. The sample has more than 500,000 distinct CDR3 sequences, 40% to 50% seen once; the top ten hold about 45%. Sequencing input: peripheral blood or thyroid tissue (not recorded which). The receptors come from an adult woman with Graves' disease, either hyperthyroidism or ophthalmopathy (not recorded which).

V is TRBV29-1 and J is TRBJ2-2; 13 nucleotides agree with TRBD2. Trimming cost V 6 bases and J 6 bases; bases outside gene matches: 4. Germline V CDR1 and CDR2: SQVTM, ANQGSEA. The CDR3 runs 14 residues. This chain's CDR3 is CSVAGTSGAGELFF. The CDR3 DNA sequence: TGCAGCGTCGCCGGGACTAGCGGGGCCGGGGAGCTGTTTTTT.

At least ten counts were recorded for this clonotype. V is TRBV6-6 and J is TRBJ1-2; 10 positions agree with TRBD1. V shed 2 bases and J 6 bases; nucleotides not matched to a gene: 6. Germline CDR1 and CDR2: MNHNY and SVGAGI (reference sequence). The CDR3 has 15 residues. The CDR3 DNA reads TGTGCCAGCAGTTACGCGGAGACAGGGGGCGATGGCTACACCTTC. This translates into CASSYAETGGDGYTF.

DNA for the CDR3: TGCAGTGCTCTCGTCGGAAACTACGAGCAGTACTTC. The encoded protein is CSALVGNYEQYF. The genes are TRBV20-1 and TRBJ2-7; no firm D call. V was cut by 5 bases and J by 3 bases, with 11 bases left in between. Germline values: CDR1 DFQATT, CDR2 SNEGSKA (reference sequence). The CDR3 runs 12 residues.

This clonotype occurred once. V is TRBV28 and J is TRBJ2-5; 7 bases fit TRBD1. V lost 5 bases to trimming and J lost 9 bases; unmatched junction nucleotides: 15. CDR3 length: 15 residues. Germline-derived CDR1 and CDR2 are MDHEN and SYDVKM. The CDR3 loop is CASSTGDRSNQPQYF. Here the CDR3 DNA reads TGTGCCAGCAGTACAGGGGACCGGTCCAATCAGCCCCAGTACTTC.